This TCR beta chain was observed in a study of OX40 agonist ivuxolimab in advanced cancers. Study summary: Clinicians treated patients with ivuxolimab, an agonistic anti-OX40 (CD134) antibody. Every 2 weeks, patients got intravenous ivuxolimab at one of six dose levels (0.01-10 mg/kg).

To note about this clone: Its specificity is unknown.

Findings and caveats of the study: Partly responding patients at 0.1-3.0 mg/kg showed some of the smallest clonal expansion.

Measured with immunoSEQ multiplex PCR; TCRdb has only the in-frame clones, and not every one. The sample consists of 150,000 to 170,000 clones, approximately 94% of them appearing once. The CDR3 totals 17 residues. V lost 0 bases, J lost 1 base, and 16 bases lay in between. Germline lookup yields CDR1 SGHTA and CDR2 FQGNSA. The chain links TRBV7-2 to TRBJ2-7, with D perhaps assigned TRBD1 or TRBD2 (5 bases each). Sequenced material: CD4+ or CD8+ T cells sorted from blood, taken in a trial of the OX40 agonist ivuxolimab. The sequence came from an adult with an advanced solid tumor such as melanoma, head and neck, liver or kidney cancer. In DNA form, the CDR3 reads TGTGCCAGCAGCTTAGCTGTAGGCACAGGACTTTCCTACGAGCAGTACTTC. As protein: CASSLAVGTGLSYEQYF.